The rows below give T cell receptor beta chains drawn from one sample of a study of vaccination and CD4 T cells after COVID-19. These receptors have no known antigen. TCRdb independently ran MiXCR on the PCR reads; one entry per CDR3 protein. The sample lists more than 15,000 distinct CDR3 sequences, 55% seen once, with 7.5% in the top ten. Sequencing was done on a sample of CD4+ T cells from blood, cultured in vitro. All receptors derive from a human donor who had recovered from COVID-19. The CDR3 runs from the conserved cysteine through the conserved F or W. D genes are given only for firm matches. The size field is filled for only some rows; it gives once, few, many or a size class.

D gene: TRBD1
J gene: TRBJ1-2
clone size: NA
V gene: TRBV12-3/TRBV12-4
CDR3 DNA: TGTGCCAGCAGCAAGACAGGGGATGGGTGGGGAAGCTATGGCTACACCTTC
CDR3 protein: CASSKTGDGWGSYGYTF

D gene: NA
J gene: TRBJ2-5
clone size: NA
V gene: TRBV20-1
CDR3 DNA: TGCAGTGCAGTAAAACCAGGAGAGACCCAGTACTTC
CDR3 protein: CSAVKPGETQYF

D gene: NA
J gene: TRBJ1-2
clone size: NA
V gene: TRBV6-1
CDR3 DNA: TGTGCCAACACTCAAGAATATGGCTACACCTTC
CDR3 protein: CANTQEYGYTF

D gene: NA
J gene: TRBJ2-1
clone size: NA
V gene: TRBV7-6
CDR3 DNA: TGTGCCAGCAGCTTAGCAGGGGTTCTTGGCGTGAATAATGAGCAGTTCTTC
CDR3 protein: CASSLAGVLGVNNEQFF

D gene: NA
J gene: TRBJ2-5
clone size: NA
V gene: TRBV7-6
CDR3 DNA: TGTGCCAGCAGCCGCCTCCGGGAGACCCAGTACTTC
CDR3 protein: CASSRLRETQYF

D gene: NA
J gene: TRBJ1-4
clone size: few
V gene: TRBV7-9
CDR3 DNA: TGTGCCACCAAAGGGGAGGCCGATGAAAAACTGTTTTTT
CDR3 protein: CATKGEADEKLFF

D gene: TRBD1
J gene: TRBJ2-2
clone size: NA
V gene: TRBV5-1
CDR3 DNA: TGCGCCAGCAGCTTGGCCACAACAGGGGTCGGGGAGCTGTTTTTT
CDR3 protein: CASSLATTGVGELFF

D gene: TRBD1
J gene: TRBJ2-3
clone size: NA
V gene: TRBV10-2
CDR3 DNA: TGCGCCAGCGGTGGACTGTGGGACAGGGAAGAAAAAACGCAGTATTTT
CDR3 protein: CASGGLWDREEKTQYF

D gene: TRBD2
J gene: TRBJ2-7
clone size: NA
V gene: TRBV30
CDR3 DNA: TGTGCCTGGAGGGAGGGACTAGCAGGGCCCTACGAGCAGTACTTC
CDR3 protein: CAWREGLAGPYEQYF

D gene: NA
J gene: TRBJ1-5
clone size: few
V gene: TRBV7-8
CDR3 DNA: TGTGCCAGCAGCTTAGGCGGCGGCAGAGATAGCAATCAGCCCCAGCATTTT
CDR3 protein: CASSLGGGRDSNQPQHF

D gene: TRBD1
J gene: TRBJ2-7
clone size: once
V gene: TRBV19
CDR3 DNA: TGTGCCAGTAGTCCGAGACAGGGCAACTACGAGCAGTACTTC
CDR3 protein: CASSPRQGNYEQYF

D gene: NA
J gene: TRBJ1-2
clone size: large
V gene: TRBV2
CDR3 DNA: TGTGCCAGCCTTCGGAACTATGGCTACACCTTC
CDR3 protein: CASLRNYGYTF

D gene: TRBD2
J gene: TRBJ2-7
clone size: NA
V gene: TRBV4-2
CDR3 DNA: TGTGCCAGCAGCCAAGATCCCGCGGGAGGCTCCTACGAGCAGTACTTC
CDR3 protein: CASSQDPAGGSYEQYF

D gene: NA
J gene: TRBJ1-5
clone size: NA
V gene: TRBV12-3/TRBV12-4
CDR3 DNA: TGTGCCAGCAGTTTCGTAGGGAATCAGCCCCAGCATTTT
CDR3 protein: CASSFVGNQPQHF

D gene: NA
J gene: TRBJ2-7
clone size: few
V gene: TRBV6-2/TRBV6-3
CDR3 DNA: TGTGCCAGCAGTTACGAATACGAGCAGTACTTC
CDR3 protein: CASSYEYEQYF

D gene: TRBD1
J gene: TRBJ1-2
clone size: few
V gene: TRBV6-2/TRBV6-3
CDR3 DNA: TGTGCCAGCAGAGCGACAGGGGGCTATGGCTACACCTTC
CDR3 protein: CASRATGGYGYTF

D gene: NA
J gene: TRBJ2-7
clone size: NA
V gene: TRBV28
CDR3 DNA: TGTGCCAGCGAAAGGACAGGGCGGGGGTACGAGCAGTACTTC
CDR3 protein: CASERTGRGYEQYF

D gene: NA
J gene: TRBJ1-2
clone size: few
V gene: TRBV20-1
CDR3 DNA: TGCAGTGCTAGAGATCCGGGGCGGGCGGGCTACACCTTC
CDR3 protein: CSARDPGRAGYTF

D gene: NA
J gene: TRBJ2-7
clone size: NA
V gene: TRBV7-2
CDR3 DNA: TGTGCCAGCAGCTTCGTGGGGGAGATCTCCTACGAGCAGTACTTC
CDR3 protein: CASSFVGEISYEQYF

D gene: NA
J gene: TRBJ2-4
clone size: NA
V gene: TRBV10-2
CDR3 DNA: TGCGCCAGCAGTGAGCCCGGCGTGGGGAGGGCCAAAAACATTCAGTACTTC
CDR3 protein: CASSEPGVGRAKNIQYF

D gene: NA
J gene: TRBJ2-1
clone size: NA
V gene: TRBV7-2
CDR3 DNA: TGTGCCAGCAGCCGCTGGGGCGGGGGCCAAAACAATGAGCAGTTCTTC
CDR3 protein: CASSRWGGGQNNEQFF

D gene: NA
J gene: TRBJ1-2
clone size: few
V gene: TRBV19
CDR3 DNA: TGTGCCAGCCTGTCCTATGGCTACACCTTC
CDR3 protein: CASLSYGYTF

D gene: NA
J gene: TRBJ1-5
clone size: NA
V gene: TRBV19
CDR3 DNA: TGTGCCAGTAGTACTGGGCGGGGCTATAGCAATCAGCCCCAGCATTTT
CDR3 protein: CASSTGRGYSNQPQHF

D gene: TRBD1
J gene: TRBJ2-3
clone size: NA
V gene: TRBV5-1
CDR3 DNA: TGCGCCAGCAGCTGGGTGACAGGGGGCCTAGATACGCAGTATTTT
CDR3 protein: CASSWVTGGLDTQYF

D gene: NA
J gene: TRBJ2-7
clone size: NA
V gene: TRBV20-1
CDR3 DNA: TGCAGTGCTAGAGGCCTAGGCCGGACGTACGAGCAGTACTTC
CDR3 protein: CSARGLGRTYEQYF

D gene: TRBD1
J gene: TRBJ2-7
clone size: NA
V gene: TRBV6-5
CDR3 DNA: TGTGCCAGCAGTTACCACGGGGCACCGGGACAGGGTTTCGACGAGCAGTACTTC
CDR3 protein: CASSYHGAPGQGFDEQYF

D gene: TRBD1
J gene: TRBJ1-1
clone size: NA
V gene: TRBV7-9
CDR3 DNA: TGTGCCAGCAGCTTAGAGTTTTTGGGACAGAAGTTT
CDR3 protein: CASSLEFLGQKF

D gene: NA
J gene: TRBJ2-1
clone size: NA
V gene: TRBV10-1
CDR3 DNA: TGCGCCAGCAGTGGGGGGAGAGGTTCCGGCAATGAGCAGTTCTTC
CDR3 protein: CASSGGRGSGNEQFF

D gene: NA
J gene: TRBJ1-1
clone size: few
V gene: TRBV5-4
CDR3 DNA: TGTGCCAGCAGGGACCGACAGCGTGAATCGACTGAAGCTTTCTTT
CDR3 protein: CASRDRQRESTEAFF

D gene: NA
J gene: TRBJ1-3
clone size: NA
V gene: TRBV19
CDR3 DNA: TGTGCCAGTAGTATACGGGTCGGGAACGCTGGAAACACCATATATTTT
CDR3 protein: CASSIRVGNAGNTIYF

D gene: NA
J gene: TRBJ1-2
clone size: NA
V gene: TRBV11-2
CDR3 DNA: TGTGCCAGCAGCTTAGATCCGGGGGGGGTAGGTGGCTACACCTTC
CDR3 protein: CASSLDPGGVGGYTF

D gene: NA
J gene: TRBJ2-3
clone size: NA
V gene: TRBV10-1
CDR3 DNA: TGCGCCAGCAGTGTTGGGGGTAGCACAGATACGCAGTATTTT
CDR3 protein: CASSVGGSTDTQYF

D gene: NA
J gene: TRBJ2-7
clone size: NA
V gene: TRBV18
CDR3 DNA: TGTGCCAGCTCACCAGCAGGGACGGGGGAGCAGTACTTC
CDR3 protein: CASSPAGTGEQYF

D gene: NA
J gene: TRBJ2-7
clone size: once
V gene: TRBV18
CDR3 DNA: TGTGCCAGCTCACCCCCGACAGTCTACGAGCAGTACTTC
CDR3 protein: CASSPPTVYEQYF

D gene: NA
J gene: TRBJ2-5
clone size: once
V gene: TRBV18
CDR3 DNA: TGTGCCAGCTCACCATTCGAGGGAGAGACCCAGTACTTC
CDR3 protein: CASSPFEGETQYF

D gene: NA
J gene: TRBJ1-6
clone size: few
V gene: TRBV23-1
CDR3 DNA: TGCGCCAGCAGTCAGTCCCCTGCACCCCTCCACTTT
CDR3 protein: CASSQSPAPLHF

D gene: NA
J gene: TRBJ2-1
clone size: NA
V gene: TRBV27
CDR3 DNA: TGTGCCAGCAGTTTACTGGGAAACGCGGCTCACGAGCAGTTCTTC
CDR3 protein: CASSLLGNAAHEQFF

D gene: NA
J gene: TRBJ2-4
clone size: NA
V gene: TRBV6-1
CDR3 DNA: TGTGCCAGCAGCCCCGGCCCCCGGGGGGCCAAAAACATTCAGTACTTC
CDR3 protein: CASSPGPRGAKNIQYF

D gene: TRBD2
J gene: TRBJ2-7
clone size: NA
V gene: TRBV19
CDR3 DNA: TGTGCCAGTAGTATAGAAGCGACTAGCGGAGTTTCTTACGAGCAGTACTTC
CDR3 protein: CASSIEATSGVSYEQYF

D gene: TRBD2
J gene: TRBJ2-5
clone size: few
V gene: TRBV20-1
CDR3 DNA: TGCAGTGCTAGTAAGGCGAGCGGGAGGGCCGACACCCAGTACTTC
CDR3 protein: CSASKASGRADTQYF

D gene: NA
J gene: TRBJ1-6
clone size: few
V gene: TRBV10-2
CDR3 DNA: TGCGCCACCGCAGACGGGGGGGTTTCACCCCTCCACTTT
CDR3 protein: CATADGGVSPLHF

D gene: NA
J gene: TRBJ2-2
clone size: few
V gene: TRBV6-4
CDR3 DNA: TGTGCCAGCAGTAAACAGGAAAACACCGGGGAGCTGTTTTTT
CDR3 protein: CASSKQENTGELFF

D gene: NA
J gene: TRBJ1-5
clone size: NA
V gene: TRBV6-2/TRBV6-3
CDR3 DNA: TGTGCCAGCAGTTACGGTCGGCAAGGGTTGCACAATCAGCCCCAGCATTTT
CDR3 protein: CASSYGRQGLHNQPQHF